The rows below give T cell receptor beta chains drawn from one sample of a study of control samples from healthy donors and cancer patients. Here immunoSEQ multiplex PCR was the method, and the copy in TCRdb shows in-frame clones only, minus some. The sample has 150,000 to 200,000 clones; roughly 92% are singletons. Sequencing was carried out using blood. The receptors were gathered from a young man in good health. The CDR3 runs from the conserved cysteine through the conserved F or W. Fields, in order: D gene, J gene, V gene, clone size, CDR3 protein, CDR3 DNA. The D gene is left open where the match is weak. Clone size appears in some rows only: once, few, many, or a class for an expanded clone.

D gene: TRBD2; J gene: TRBJ2-5; V gene: TRBV18; clone size: -; CDR3 protein: CASSPRSGGETQYF; CDR3 DNA: TGTGCCAGCTCACCAAGAAGCGGGGGTGAGACCCAGTACTTC
D gene: TRBD2; J gene: TRBJ2-7; V gene: TRBV18; clone size: -; CDR3 protein: CASSHSGNSYEQYF; CDR3 DNA: TGTGCCAGCTCTCATAGCGGGAACTCCTACGAGCAGTACTTC
D gene: -; J gene: TRBJ2-3; V gene: TRBV12-3/TRBV12-4; clone size: -; CDR3 protein: CASSSRERTQYF; CDR3 DNA: TGTGCCAGCAGTTCCCGGGAGCGTACGCAGTATTTT
D gene: -; J gene: TRBJ1-3; V gene: TRBV30; clone size: -; CDR3 protein: CAWSPGPGNTIYF; CDR3 DNA: TGTGCCTGGAGTCCGGGTCCTGGAAACACCATATATTTT
D gene: -; J gene: TRBJ2-1; V gene: TRBV28; clone size: once; CDR3 protein: CASSSQGKREQFF; CDR3 DNA: TGTGCCAGCAGTTCCCAGGGTAAACGTGAGCAGTTCTTC
D gene: TRBD2; J gene: TRBJ2-2; V gene: TRBV5-1; clone size: -; CDR3 protein: CASSLRLATGELFF; CDR3 DNA: TGCGCCAGCAGCTTGAGACTAGCGACCGGGGAGCTGTTTTTT
D gene: -; J gene: TRBJ1-4; V gene: TRBV6-2/TRBV6-3; clone size: -; CDR3 protein: CASSRPTAEKLFF; CDR3 DNA: TGTGCCAGCAGTAGACCCACTGCCGAAAAACTGTTTTTT
D gene: -; J gene: TRBJ2-3; V gene: TRBV9; clone size: -; CDR3 protein: CASSVALGSDTDTQYF; CDR3 DNA: TGTGCCAGCAGCGTAGCCCTTGGTTCGGACACAGATACGCAGTATTTT
D gene: TRBD2; J gene: TRBJ2-1; V gene: TRBV5-6; clone size: -; CDR3 protein: CASSAKQSSGGYEQFF; CDR3 DNA: TGTGCCAGCAGCGCAAAGCAGTCTAGCGGGGGATATGAGCAGTTCTTC
D gene: -; J gene: TRBJ1-1; V gene: TRBV27; clone size: -; CDR3 protein: CASSLRGSLEAFF; CDR3 DNA: TGTGCCAGCAGTTTAAGGGGCAGCCTTGAAGCTTTCTTT
D gene: -; J gene: TRBJ2-3; V gene: TRBV27; clone size: -; CDR3 protein: CASSFIRQPQYF; CDR3 DNA: TGTGCCAGCAGTTTCATTCGCCAGCCGCAGTATTTT
D gene: -; J gene: TRBJ1-4; V gene: TRBV19; clone size: -; CDR3 protein: CASSTARIIGEKLFF; CDR3 DNA: TGTGCCAGTAGTACCGCCCGCATCATCGGGGAAAAACTGTTTTTT
D gene: TRBD1; J gene: TRBJ1-1; V gene: TRBV5-5; clone size: -; CDR3 protein: CASSTWTGGYNTEAFF; CDR3 DNA: TGTGCCAGCAGCACCTGGACAGGGGGCTATAACACTGAAGCTTTCTTT
D gene: -; J gene: TRBJ1-5; V gene: TRBV11-2; clone size: -; CDR3 protein: CASSAGTPFYSNQPQHF; CDR3 DNA: TGTGCCAGCAGCGCCGGGACACCGTTTTATAGCAATCAGCCCCAGCATTTT
D gene: TRBD1; J gene: TRBJ1-2; V gene: TRBV6-6; clone size: -; CDR3 protein: CASRSHGTGSYGYTF; CDR3 DNA: TGTGCCAGCAGGTCCCACGGGACAGGCAGCTATGGCTACACCTTC
D gene: -; J gene: TRBJ2-7; V gene: TRBV3-1/TRBV3-2; clone size: -; CDR3 protein: CASSQVAGKYEQYF; CDR3 DNA: TGTGCCAGCAGCCAAGTCGCGGGGAAGTACGAGCAGTACTTC
D gene: -; J gene: TRBJ1-2; V gene: TRBV12-3/TRBV12-4; clone size: -; CDR3 protein: CASSSDSYGYTF; CDR3 DNA: TGTGCCAGCAGTTCGGACAGCTATGGCTACACCTTC
D gene: TRBD2; J gene: TRBJ2-1; V gene: TRBV9; clone size: -; CDR3 protein: CASSPQGLADGHEQFF; CDR3 DNA: TGTGCCAGCAGCCCTCAGGGACTAGCGGACGGACATGAGCAGTTCTTC
D gene: -; J gene: TRBJ2-1; V gene: TRBV9; clone size: -; CDR3 protein: CASSVDPHSSYNEQFF; CDR3 DNA: TGTGCCAGCAGCGTAGACCCGCATAGCTCCTACAATGAGCAGTTCTTC
D gene: TRBD2; J gene: TRBJ2-1; V gene: TRBV19; clone size: -; CDR3 protein: CASHSGGSYNEQFF; CDR3 DNA: TGTGCCAGTCATAGCGGGGGGTCCTACAATGAGCAGTTCTTC
D gene: -; J gene: TRBJ1-2; V gene: TRBV29-1; clone size: -; CDR3 protein: CSVEAAVYGYTF; CDR3 DNA: TGCAGCGTTGAAGCGGCGGTCTATGGCTACACCTTC
D gene: TRBD1; J gene: TRBJ2-7; V gene: TRBV6-2/TRBV6-3; clone size: few; CDR3 protein: CASSLQRTGGEQYF; CDR3 DNA: TGTGCCAGCAGTCTTCAAAGGACAGGGGGCGAGCAGTACTTC
D gene: TRBD1; J gene: TRBJ1-1; V gene: TRBV19; clone size: -; CDR3 protein: CASRSGTGISLRADTEAFF; CDR3 DNA: TGTGCCAGTAGATCCGGGACAGGGATCTCACTTCGGGCGGACACTGAAGCTTTCTTT
D gene: -; J gene: TRBJ1-4; V gene: TRBV3-1/TRBV3-2; clone size: -; CDR3 protein: CASSPGRTTNEKLFF; CDR3 DNA: TGTGCCAGCAGCCCGGGACGGACAACTAATGAAAAACTGTTTTTT
D gene: -; J gene: TRBJ1-5; V gene: TRBV6-1; clone size: -; CDR3 protein: CASSDRAGAQPQHF; CDR3 DNA: TGTGCCAGCAGTGATAGGGCGGGGGCCCAGCCCCAGCATTTT
D gene: -; J gene: TRBJ2-1; V gene: TRBV5-1; clone size: once; CDR3 protein: CASMGAESSYNEQFF; CDR3 DNA: TGCGCCAGCATGGGAGCGGAAAGCTCCTACAATGAGCAGTTCTTC
D gene: -; J gene: TRBJ1-2; V gene: TRBV19; clone size: -; CDR3 protein: CASSITGGYTF; CDR3 DNA: TGTGCCAGTAGCATAACAGGAGGCTACACCTTC
D gene: -; J gene: TRBJ1-5; V gene: TRBV12-1; clone size: -; CDR3 protein: CASSRGGRNQPQHF; CDR3 DNA: TGTGCCAGCAGCCGGGGGGGACGCAATCAGCCCCAGCATTTT
D gene: TRBD1; J gene: TRBJ1-6; V gene: TRBV6-6; clone size: -; CDR3 protein: CASSYYEGAGSPLHF; CDR3 DNA: TGTGCCAGCAGTTATTACGAGGGGGCGGGTTCACCCCTCCACTTT
D gene: -; J gene: TRBJ2-1; V gene: TRBV14; clone size: -; CDR3 protein: CASSQVDSPSYNEQFF; CDR3 DNA: TGTGCCAGCAGCCAAGTTGACAGTCCTTCCTACAATGAGCAGTTCTTC
D gene: -; J gene: TRBJ2-2; V gene: TRBV24-1; clone size: -; CDR3 protein: CATGAGGELFF; CDR3 DNA: TGTGCCACCGGGGCGGGCGGGGAGCTGTTTTTT
D gene: TRBD1; J gene: TRBJ2-7; V gene: TRBV7-8; clone size: once; CDR3 protein: CASSLHRDREFSRQYF; CDR3 DNA: TGTGCCAGCAGCTTACACCGGGACAGGGAATTTTCTAGGCAGTACTTC
D gene: -; J gene: TRBJ2-7; V gene: TRBV10-1; clone size: -; CDR3 protein: CASSETAGSYEQYF; CDR3 DNA: TGCGCCAGCAGTGAGACCGCCGGCAGCTACGAGCAGTACTTC
D gene: TRBD2; J gene: TRBJ2-7; V gene: TRBV5-1; clone size: -; CDR3 protein: CASSADPLYLAGSSYEQYF; CDR3 DNA: TGCGCCAGCAGCGCCGACCCTCTATATCTAGCGGGGTCCTCCTACGAGCAGTACTTC
D gene: TRBD1; J gene: TRBJ1-6; V gene: TRBV4-1; clone size: -; CDR3 protein: CASSPPDRDRSPLHF; CDR3 DNA: TGCGCCAGCAGCCCACCAGACAGGGATCGTTCACCCCTCCACTTT
D gene: TRBD2; J gene: TRBJ2-3; V gene: TRBV6-2/TRBV6-3; clone size: -; CDR3 protein: CASSYSLAGDRSSTDTQYF; CDR3 DNA: TGTGCCAGCAGTTACTCACTAGCGGGGGACAGATCTAGCACAGATACGCAGTATTTT
D gene: -; J gene: TRBJ2-3; V gene: TRBV19; clone size: -; CDR3 protein: CASTSDYWTDTQYF; CDR3 DNA: TGTGCCAGTACCTCGGACTATTGGACTGATACGCAGTATTTT
D gene: -; J gene: TRBJ2-3; V gene: TRBV19; clone size: -; CDR3 protein: CASTGANTDTQYF; CDR3 DNA: TGTGCCAGTACGGGGGCAAACACAGATACGCAGTATTTT
D gene: TRBD1; J gene: TRBJ1-2; V gene: TRBV7-2; clone size: -; CDR3 protein: CASSPSTGHYGYTF; CDR3 DNA: TGTGCCAGCAGCCCATCGACAGGGCACTATGGCTACACCTTC
D gene: TRBD1; J gene: TRBJ2-2; V gene: TRBV9; clone size: -; CDR3 protein: CASSGQGALTGELFF; CDR3 DNA: TGTGCCAGCAGCGGACAGGGGGCCTTGACCGGGGAGCTGTTTTTT
D gene: -; J gene: TRBJ2-1; V gene: TRBV19; clone size: -; CDR3 protein: CASRVGGEQFF; CDR3 DNA: TGTGCCAGTAGGGTGGGCGGAGAGCAGTTCTTC
D gene: -; J gene: TRBJ2-7; V gene: TRBV6-2/TRBV6-3; clone size: once; CDR3 protein: CASSFGPLYEQYF; CDR3 DNA: TGTGCCAGCAGTTTTGGGCCTCTCTACGAGCAGTACTTC
D gene: -; J gene: TRBJ1-5; V gene: TRBV27; clone size: few; CDR3 protein: CASSDRFGASDQPQHF; CDR3 DNA: TGTGCCAGCAGTGATCGGTTCGGGGCTAGCGATCAGCCCCAGCATTTT
D gene: -; J gene: TRBJ1-6; V gene: TRBV18; clone size: -; CDR3 protein: CASSPQGGRDSPLHF; CDR3 DNA: TGTGCCAGCTCACCACAGGGAGGTCGAGATTCACCCCTCCACTTT
D gene: -; J gene: TRBJ2-5; V gene: TRBV7-2; clone size: -; CDR3 protein: CASSLRGTMQETQYF; CDR3 DNA: TGTGCCAGCAGCTTAAGGGGGACTATGCAAGAGACCCAGTACTTC
D gene: -; J gene: TRBJ1-2; V gene: TRBV5-1; clone size: -; CDR3 protein: CASSPGGFGGVDYGYTF; CDR3 DNA: TGCGCCAGCAGCCCTGGTGGGTTTGGAGGGGTGGACTATGGCTACACCTTC
D gene: TRBD2; J gene: TRBJ2-2; V gene: TRBV2; clone size: -; CDR3 protein: CASSDPSGGLPGELFF; CDR3 DNA: TGTGCCAGCAGCGACCCCAGCGGGGGGCTACCCGGGGAGCTGTTTTTT
D gene: -; J gene: TRBJ1-2; V gene: TRBV3-1/TRBV3-2; clone size: -; CDR3 protein: CASSQARGGLYGYTF; CDR3 DNA: TGTGCCAGCAGCCAAGCGAGAGGGGGGCTCTATGGCTACACCTTC
D gene: -; J gene: TRBJ1-5; V gene: TRBV27; clone size: -; CDR3 protein: CASSFSFRAGGYSNQPQHF; CDR3 DNA: TGTGCCAGCAGTTTTAGCTTCAGGGCGGGGGGTTATAGCAATCAGCCCCAGCATTTT